A selection of T cell receptor beta chains follows, all from one sample in a study of CD8+ T cells in alopecia areata. Here immunoSEQ multiplex PCR was the method, and the copy in TCRdb shows in-frame clones only, minus some. Here the sample spans approximately 200,000 clones, 55% to 75% being singletons. Source: CD4+ T cells sorted from blood, taken at week 24, from a patient treated with tofacitinib. The origin of the receptors is a human donor with alopecia areata. Both conserved end residues are part of each CDR3. The order of the fields is clone size, J gene, D gene, CDR3 length, V gene, CDR3 DNA, CDR3 protein. D genes are given only for firm matches. The size entry is marked missing in some rows and otherwise reads once, few, many or a size class.

>NA|TRBJ2-7|NA|13|TRBV30
TGTGCCTGGGGAGGGGGGCACTCCTACGAGCAGTACTTC
CAWGGGHSYEQYF
>NA|TRBJ2-1|NA|13|TRBV7-3
TGTGCCAGCAGCTTAAACAGTTACAATGAGCAGTTCTTC
CASSLNSYNEQFF
>NA|TRBJ1-6|TRBD1|13|TRBV27
TGTGCCGCTGGACAGGGTAATAATTCACCCCTCCACTTT
CAAGQGNNSPLHF
>NA|TRBJ2-2|NA|12|TRBV29-1
TGCAGCGTTGAGACGGGAGTTGGGGAGCTGTTTTTT
CSVETGVGELFF
>few|TRBJ1-2|NA|15|TRBV4-3
TGCGCCAGCAGCCAAGTTGTCAGGGAAGCCTATGGCTACACCTTC
CASSQVVREAYGYTF
>NA|TRBJ2-1|TRBD2|16|TRBV28
TGTGCCAGCAGTGACCCTAGCGGGGGGCGTTACAATGAGCAGTTCTTC
CASSDPSGGRYNEQFF
>NA|TRBJ2-4|NA|13|TRBV5-1
TGCGCCAGCAGTCCGGGATCCAAAAACATTCAGTACTTC
CASSPGSKNIQYF
>NA|TRBJ2-5|TRBD2|18|TRBV7-8
TGTGCCAGCAGCTTAGACAGTATGCGGGGGGGCCCCTCGGAGACCCAGTACTTC
CASSLDSMRGGPSETQYF
>NA|TRBJ1-6|TRBD1|14|TRBV7-2
TGTGCCAGCAGACCCGGGACAGGGGTCTCACCCCTCCACTTT
CASRPGTGVSPLHF
>few|TRBJ2-2|TRBD2|16|TRBV4-1
TGCGCCAGCAGCCAAGTCAGGGCGGGGGACACCGGGGAGCTGTTTTTT
CASSQVRAGDTGELFF
>few|TRBJ1-5|NA|12|TRBV7-9
TGTGCCAGCAGCTTATCAAACGGTCCCCAGCATTTT
CASSLSNGPQHF
>NA|TRBJ1-1|NA|13|TRBV6-5
TGTGCCAGCAGTCTGACAGACAACACTGAAGCTTTCTTT
CASSLTDNTEAFF
>NA|TRBJ1-2|NA|17|TRBV5-1
TGCGCCAGCAGCACCTACGATGGGGCAGCAGCTAACTATGGCTACACCTTC
CASSTYDGAAANYGYTF
>NA|TRBJ2-1|NA|12|TRBV4-1
TGCGCCAGCAGCCTAGATGGGTACCGACTTCTCTTC
CASSLDGYRLLF
>few|TRBJ1-1|NA|16|TRBV7-9
TGTGCCAGCAGCCCAAGCCCGGGACGGATGAACACTGAAGCTTTCTTT
CASSPSPGRMNTEAFF
>few|TRBJ1-1|TRBD1|13|TRBV5-4
TGTGCCAGCAGCTCTAGGGGGCGTAGGGAAGCTTTCTTT
CASSSRGRREAFF
>few|TRBJ2-5|TRBD2|17|TRBV9
TGTGCCAGCAGCGCGGGACTAGCGGGGGGTACTAAAGAGACCCAGTACTTC
CASSAGLAGGTKETQYF
>NA|TRBJ2-3|NA|13|TRBV7-2
TGTGCCAGCAGGCTGGCGGGCACAGATACGCAGTATTTT
CASRLAGTDTQYF
>NA|TRBJ2-2|NA|17|TRBV7-9
TGTGCCAGCAGCTTAGTTCGGTTCGAGCTAGCCTTCGGGGAGCTGTTTTTT
CASSLVRFELAFGELFF
>few|TRBJ2-7|TRBD1|13|TRBV9
TGTGCCAGCAGCGTCACAGGGGTTGGGGAGCAGTACTTC
CASSVTGVGEQYF
>NA|TRBJ2-1|TRBD2|15|TRBV5-1
TGCGCCAGCAGCTTCACTAGCGGCTCCTACAATGAGCAGTTCTTC
CASSFTSGSYNEQFF
>NA|TRBJ2-2|NA|12|TRBV7-9
TGTGCCAGCAGCTTATCAACCGGGGAGCTGTTTTTT
CASSLSTGELFF
>few|TRBJ1-2|NA|12|TRBV25-1
TGTGCCAGCAGTGAGGCCTACTATGGCTACACCTTC
CASSEAYYGYTF
>NA|TRBJ2-7|NA|11|TRBV14
TGTGCCAGCAGCCAAGGTTACGAGCAGTACTTC
CASSQGYEQYF
>few|TRBJ1-1|TRBD1|13|TRBV29-1
TGCAGCGTCGCGGACAGGGGAAGGACTGAAGCTTTCTTT
CSVADRGRTEAFF
>NA|TRBJ2-2|NA|12|TRBV2
TGTGCCGCCGGAGGGAACACCGGGGAGCTGTTTTTT
CAAGGNTGELFF
>NA|TRBJ2-7|NA|14|TRBV18
TGTGCCAGCTCACCGCCCCAGGGGAAATACGAGCAGTACTTC
CASSPPQGKYEQYF
>NA|TRBJ2-7|TRBD2|15|TRBV5-4
TGTGCCAGCAGCTCCCCGGGACTAGGGTCCTACGAGCAGTACTTC
CASSSPGLGSYEQYF
>few|TRBJ1-2|NA|14|TRBV30
TGTGCCTGGAGTGTAGGCCGACGGGGATATGGCTACACCTTC
CAWSVGRRGYGYTF
>NA|TRBJ1-1|NA|13|TRBV9
TGTGCCAGCAGCGTTCGGATGAACACTGAAGCTTTCTTT
CASSVRMNTEAFF
>NA|TRBJ1-2|NA|14|TRBV7-8
TGTGCCAGCAGCTTAGAGCGGCAGCTCTATGGCTACACCTTC
CASSLERQLYGYTF
>once|TRBJ2-3|TRBD2|16|TRBV10-3
TGTGCCATCAGTGGGAAAGCGGGGGGAAGCACAGATACGCAGTATTTT
CAISGKAGGSTDTQYF
>NA|TRBJ1-1|NA|14|TRBV6-1
TGTGCCAGCAGCCCTGGGGGGCTGAACACTGAAGCTTTCTTT
CASSPGGLNTEAFF